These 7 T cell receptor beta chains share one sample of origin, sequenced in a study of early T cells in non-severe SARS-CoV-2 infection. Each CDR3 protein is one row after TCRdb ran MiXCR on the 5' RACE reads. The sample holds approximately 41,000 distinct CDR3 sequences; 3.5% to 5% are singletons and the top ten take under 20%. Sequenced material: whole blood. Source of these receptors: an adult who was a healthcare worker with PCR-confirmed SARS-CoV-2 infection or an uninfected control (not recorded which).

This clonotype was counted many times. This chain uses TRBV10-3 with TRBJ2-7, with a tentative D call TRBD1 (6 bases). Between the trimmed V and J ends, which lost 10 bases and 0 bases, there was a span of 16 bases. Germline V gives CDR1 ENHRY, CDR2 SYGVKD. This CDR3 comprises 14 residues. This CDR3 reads CATMERDNSYEQYF. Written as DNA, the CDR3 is TGTGCCACGATGGAAAGGGACAACTCCTACGAGCAGTACTTC.

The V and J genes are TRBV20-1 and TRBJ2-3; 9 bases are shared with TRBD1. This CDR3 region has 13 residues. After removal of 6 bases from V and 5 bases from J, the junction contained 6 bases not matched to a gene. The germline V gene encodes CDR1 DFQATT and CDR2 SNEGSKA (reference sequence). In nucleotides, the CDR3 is TGCAGTGCCCAGACAGGGGGGAGAGATACGCAGTATTTT. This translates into CSAQTGGRDTQYF.

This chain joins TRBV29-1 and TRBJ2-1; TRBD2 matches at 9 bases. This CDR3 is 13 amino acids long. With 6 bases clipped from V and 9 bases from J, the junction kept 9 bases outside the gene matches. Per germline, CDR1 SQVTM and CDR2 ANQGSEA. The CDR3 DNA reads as TGCAGCGTGCCCGGGACTAGCCGTGGTGAGCAGTTCTTC. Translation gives CSVPGTSRGEQFF.

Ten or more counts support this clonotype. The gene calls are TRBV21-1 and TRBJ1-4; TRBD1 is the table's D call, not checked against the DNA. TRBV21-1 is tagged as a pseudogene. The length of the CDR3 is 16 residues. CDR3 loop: CASSKALRGGNEKLFF. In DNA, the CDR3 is TGTGCCAGCAGCAAAGCGCTGAGAGGGGGTAACGAAAAACTGTTTTTT.

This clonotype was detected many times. The CDR3 region is CSVDPVGGVNEQFF. The CDR3 DNA is TGCAGCGTTGACCCGGTAGGGGGGGTCAATGAGCAGTTCTTC. The chain combines TRBV29-1 with TRBJ2-1; D may be TRBD2 (7 bases). This CDR3 region has 14 residues. Germline V lookup: CDR1 SQVTM, CDR2 ANQGSEA. The V end was cut by 3 bases, the J end by 6 bases, with 15 bases between.

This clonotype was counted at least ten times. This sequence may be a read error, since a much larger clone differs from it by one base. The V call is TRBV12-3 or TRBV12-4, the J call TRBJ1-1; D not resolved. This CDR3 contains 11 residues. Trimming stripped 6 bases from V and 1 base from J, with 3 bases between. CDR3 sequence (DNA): TGTGCCAGCAGACAGAACACTGAAGCTTTCTTT. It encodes CASRQNTEAFF.

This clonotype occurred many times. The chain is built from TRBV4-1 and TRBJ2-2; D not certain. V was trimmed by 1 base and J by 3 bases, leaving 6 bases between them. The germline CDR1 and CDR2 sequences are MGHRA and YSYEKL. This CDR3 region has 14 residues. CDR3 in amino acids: CASSQVTHTGELFF. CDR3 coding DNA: TGCGCCAGCAGCCAAGTTACCCACACCGGGGAGCTGTTTTTT.